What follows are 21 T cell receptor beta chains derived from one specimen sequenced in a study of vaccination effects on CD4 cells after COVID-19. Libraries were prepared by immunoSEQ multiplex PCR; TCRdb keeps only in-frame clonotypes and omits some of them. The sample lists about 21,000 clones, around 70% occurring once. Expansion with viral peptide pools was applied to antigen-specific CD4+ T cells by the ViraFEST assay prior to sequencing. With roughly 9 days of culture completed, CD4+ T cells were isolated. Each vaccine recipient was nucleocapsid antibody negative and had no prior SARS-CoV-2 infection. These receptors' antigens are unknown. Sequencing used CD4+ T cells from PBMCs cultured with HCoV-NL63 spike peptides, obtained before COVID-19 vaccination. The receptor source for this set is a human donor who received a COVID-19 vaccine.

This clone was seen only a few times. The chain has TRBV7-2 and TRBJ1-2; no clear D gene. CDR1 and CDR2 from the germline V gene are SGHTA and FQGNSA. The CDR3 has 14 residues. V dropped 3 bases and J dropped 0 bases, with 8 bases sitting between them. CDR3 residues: CASSLFGANYGYTF. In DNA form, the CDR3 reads TGTGCCAGCAGCTTGTTCGGAGCTAACTATGGCTACACCTTC.

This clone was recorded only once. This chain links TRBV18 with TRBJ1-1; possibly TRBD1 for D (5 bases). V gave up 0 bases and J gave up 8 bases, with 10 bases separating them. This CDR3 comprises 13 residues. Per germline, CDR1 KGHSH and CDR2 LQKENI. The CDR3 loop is CASSPPMNREAFF. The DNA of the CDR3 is TGTGCCAGCTCACCACCAATGAACAGGGAAGCTTTCTTT.

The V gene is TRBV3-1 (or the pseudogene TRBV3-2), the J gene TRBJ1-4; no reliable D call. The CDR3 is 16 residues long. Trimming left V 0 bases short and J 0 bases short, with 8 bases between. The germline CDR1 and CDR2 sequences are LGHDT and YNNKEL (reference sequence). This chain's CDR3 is CASSQDMHATNEKLFF. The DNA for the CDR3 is TGTGCCAGCAGCCAAGATATGCACGCAACTAATGAAAAACTGTTTTTT.

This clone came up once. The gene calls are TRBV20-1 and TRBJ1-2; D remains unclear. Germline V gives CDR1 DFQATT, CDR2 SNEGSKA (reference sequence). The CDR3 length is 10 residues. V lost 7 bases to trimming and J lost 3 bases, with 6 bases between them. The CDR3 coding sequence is TGCAGTGTCCCGGACTATGGCTACACCTTC. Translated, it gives CSVPDYGYTF.

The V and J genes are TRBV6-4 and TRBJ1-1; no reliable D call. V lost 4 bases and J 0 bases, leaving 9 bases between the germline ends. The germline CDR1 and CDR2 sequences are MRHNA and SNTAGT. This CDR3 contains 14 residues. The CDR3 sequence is CASSATIMNTEAFF. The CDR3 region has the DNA TGTGCCAGCAGTGCAACGATCATGAACACTGAAGCTTTCTTT.

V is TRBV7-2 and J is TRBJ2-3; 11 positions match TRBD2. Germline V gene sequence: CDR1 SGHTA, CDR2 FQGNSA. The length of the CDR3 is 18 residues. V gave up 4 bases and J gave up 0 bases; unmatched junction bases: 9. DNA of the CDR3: TGTGCCAGCAGCTACGCCGGGACTAGCGGTACCAGCACAGATACGCAGTATTTT. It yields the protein CASSYAGTSGTSTDTQYF.

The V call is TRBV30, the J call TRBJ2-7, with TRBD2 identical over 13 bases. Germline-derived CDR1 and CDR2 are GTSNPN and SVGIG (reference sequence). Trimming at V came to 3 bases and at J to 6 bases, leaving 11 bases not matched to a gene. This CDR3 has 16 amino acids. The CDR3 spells CAWSGLAGVTGSEQYF. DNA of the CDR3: TGTGCCTGGAGCGGACTAGCGGGAGTTACGGGGAGCGAGCAGTACTTC.

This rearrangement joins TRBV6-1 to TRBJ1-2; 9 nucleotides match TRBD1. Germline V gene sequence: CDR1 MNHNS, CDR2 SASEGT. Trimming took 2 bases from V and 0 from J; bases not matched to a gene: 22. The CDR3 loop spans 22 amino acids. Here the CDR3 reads CASSEIGGQGRPLAQANYGYTF. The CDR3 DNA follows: TGTGCCAGCAGTGAAATAGGGGGACAGGGTCGACCTTTGGCACAAGCTAACTATGGCTACACCTTC.

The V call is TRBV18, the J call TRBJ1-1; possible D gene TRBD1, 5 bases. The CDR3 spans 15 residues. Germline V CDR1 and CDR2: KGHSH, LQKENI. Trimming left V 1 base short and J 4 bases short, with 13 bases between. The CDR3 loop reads CASSPRGESVTEAFF. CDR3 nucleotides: TGTGCCAGCTCACCACGAGGGGAATCGGTCACTGAAGCTTTCTTT.

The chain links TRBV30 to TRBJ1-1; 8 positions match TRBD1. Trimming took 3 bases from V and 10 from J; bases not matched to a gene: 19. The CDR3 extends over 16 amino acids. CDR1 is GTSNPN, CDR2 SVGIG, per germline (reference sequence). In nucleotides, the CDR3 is TGTGCCTGGAGCGCTAGGCTCGCCGGGACAGGATACCGAGCTTTCTTT. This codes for CAWSARLAGTGYRAFF.

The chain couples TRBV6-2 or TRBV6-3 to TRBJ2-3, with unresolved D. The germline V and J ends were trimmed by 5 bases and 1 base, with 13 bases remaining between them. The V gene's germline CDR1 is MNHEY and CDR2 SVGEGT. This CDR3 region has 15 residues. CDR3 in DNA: TGTGCCAGCAGTCCCAGGATAATAGGCACAGATACGCAGTATTTT. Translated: CASSPRIIGTDTQYF.

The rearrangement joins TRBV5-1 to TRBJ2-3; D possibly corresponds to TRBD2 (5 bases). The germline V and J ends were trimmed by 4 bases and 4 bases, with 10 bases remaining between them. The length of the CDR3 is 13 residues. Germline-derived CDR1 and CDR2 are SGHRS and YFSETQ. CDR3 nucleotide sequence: TGCGCCAGCAGCCGAGGGTGGGCAGATACGCAGTATTTT. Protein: CASSRGWADTQYF.

Here the CDR3 DNA reads TGTGCCAGCAGCCAGGGCACCGCCTCACCCCTCCACTTT. Translating it yields CASSQGTASPLHF. The rearrangement joins TRBV14 to TRBJ1-6, with D unclear. Germline CDR1 is SGHDN and CDR2 is FVKESK. This CDR3 comprises 13 residues. The V gene lost 3 bases and the J gene lost 10 bases, with 10 bases spanning the gap.

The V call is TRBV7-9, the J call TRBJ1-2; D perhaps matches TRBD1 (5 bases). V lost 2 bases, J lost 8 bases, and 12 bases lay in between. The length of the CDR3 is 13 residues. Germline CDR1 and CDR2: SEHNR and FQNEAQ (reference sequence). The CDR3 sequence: CASSLHGGEGYTF. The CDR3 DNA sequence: TGTGCCAGCAGCTTACATGGAGGGGAAGGCTACACCTTC.

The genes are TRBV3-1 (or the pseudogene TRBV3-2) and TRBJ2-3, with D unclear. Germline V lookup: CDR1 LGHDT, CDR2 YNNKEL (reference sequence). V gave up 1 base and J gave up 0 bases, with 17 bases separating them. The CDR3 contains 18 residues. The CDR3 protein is CASSQGARPQPSTDTQYF. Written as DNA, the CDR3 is TGTGCCAGCAGCCAAGGAGCCCGTCCCCAACCTAGCACAGATACGCAGTATTTT.

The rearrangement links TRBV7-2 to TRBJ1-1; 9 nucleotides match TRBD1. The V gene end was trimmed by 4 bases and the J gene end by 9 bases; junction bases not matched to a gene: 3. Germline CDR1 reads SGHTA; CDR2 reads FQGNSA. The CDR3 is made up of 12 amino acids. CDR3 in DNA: TGTGCCAGCAGCTGGACAGGGGATAAAGCTTTCTTT. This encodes CASSWTGDKAFF.

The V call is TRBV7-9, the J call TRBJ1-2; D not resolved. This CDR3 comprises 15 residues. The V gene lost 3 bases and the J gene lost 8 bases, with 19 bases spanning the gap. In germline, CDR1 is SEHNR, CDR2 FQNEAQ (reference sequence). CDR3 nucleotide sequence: TGTGCCAGCAGCTTCGCCGGAGGCCCGATCGGGGGCTACACCTTC. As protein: CASSFAGGPIGGYTF.

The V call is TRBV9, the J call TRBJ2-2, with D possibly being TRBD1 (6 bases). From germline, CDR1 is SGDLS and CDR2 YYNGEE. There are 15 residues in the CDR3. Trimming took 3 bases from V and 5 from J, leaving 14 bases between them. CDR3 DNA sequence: TGTGCCAGCAGCGCCCCGAGGGGGTGGACCGGGGAGCTGTTTTTT. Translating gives CASSAPRGWTGELFF.

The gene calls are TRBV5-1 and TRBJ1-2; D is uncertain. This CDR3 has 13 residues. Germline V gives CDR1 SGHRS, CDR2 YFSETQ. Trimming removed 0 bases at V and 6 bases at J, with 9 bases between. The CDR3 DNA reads TGCGCCAGCAGCTTGGAAGGGTCCCATGGCTACACCTTC. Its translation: CASSLEGSHGYTF.

CDR3 sequence reads: CASSFSDRAPNEKLFF. The CDR3 DNA reads TGTGCCAGCAGTTTTTCCGACAGGGCGCCTAATGAAAAACTGTTTTTT. V is TRBV28 and J is TRBJ1-4, with 7 positions matching TRBD1. J gave up 3 bases and V 3 bases, and 7 bases lay outside the gene matches. Germline CDR1 MDHEN, CDR2 SYDVKM. There are 16 residues in the CDR3.

The CDR3 nucleotides read TGCGCCAGCAGATCGTTAAGCTCCTACAATGAGCAGTTCTTC. Protein product: CASRSLSSYNEQFF. This chain joins TRBV5-1 and TRBJ2-1; D is unclear. V dropped 5 bases and J dropped 0 bases, with 9 bases sitting between them. CDR1 SGHRS and CDR2 YFSETQ come from the germline V gene. This CDR3 has 14 amino acids.